The next 9 T cell receptor beta chains were all read from a single sample in a study of T-cell memory formation after mild COVID-19. From the 5' RACE reads, TCRdb called clonotypes with MiXCR, one entry per CDR3 protein. The sample has fewer than 200,000 distinct CDR3 sequences, roughly 13% seen once. Sequenced: PBMCs or a T cell subset sorted from them (not recorded which). The receptors were gathered from a man aged 18 to 30 who had mild COVID-19 (a few samples of this study predate the infection). Cell type and time point are not known.

The genes are TRBV6-6 and TRBJ2-2; possible D gene TRBD1, 6 bases. Germline V gene lookup returns CDR1 MNHNY and CDR2 SVGAGI (reference sequence). This CDR3 is built from 12 residues. V was cut by 4 bases and J by 9 bases, with 9 bases left in between. The CDR3 DNA reads TGTGCCAGCAGTTCTGGGGGCAGGGAGCTGTTTTTT. Translated: CASSSGGRELFF.

This clonotype was recorded a few times. This sequence joins TRBV20-1 and TRBJ2-5; D may be TRBD2 (6 bases). Germline CDR1 and CDR2: DFQATT and SNEGSKA (reference sequence). The CDR3 length is 14 residues. The V end was cut by 0 bases, the J end by 9 bases, with 17 bases between. This CDR3 reads CSARDSGTGGSQYF. CDR3 bases: TGCAGTGCTAGAGATTCCGGGACTGGGGGTTCCCAGTACTTC.

This chain uses TRBV4-1 with TRBJ1-1; possible D gene TRBD1, 6 bases. CDR1 MGHRA and CDR2 YSYEKL come from the germline V gene. Trimming left V 5 bases short and J 1 base short, with 11 bases between. The CDR3 contains 14 residues. The chain's CDR3 is CASSLMDRNTEAFF. In nucleotides, the CDR3 is TGCGCCAGCAGCTTGATGGACAGGAACACTGAAGCTTTCTTT.

The gene calls are TRBV6-2 or TRBV6-3 and TRBJ1-1; 9 positions match TRBD1. The CDR3 length is 18 residues. Germline CDR1 and CDR2: MNHEY and SVGEGT. Losses at the gene ends were 6 bases for V and 1 base for J; bases not matched to a gene: 15. CDR3 residues: CASSSGTGFFQANTEAFF. DNA of the CDR3: TGTGCCAGCAGCTCCGGGACAGGGTTTTTCCAAGCGAACACTGAAGCTTTCTTT.

The chain is built from TRBV9 and TRBJ2-5; D possibly corresponds to TRBD2 (5 bases). V lost 3 bases, J lost 2 bases, and 20 bases lay in between. The CDR3 consists of 17 residues. The germline gives CDR1 SGDLS, CDR2 YYNGEE. CDR3 nucleotides: TGTGCCAGCAGCGCCCGCCAGGAGGATTTCGTACAAGAGACCCAGTACTTC. Protein sequence: CASSARQEDFVQETQYF.

This clonotype was detected a few times. An end of the junction differs from the germline gene, which may be a read error. The rearrangement uses TRBV10-2 and TRBJ2-1; TRBD2 agrees at 9 bases. CDR1 and CDR2 from the germline V gene are WSHSY and SAAADI. This CDR3 is 16 amino acids long. CDR3 bases: TGCGCCCGCAGTGCTACACTAGCGGGCACCTACAATGAGCAGTTCTTC. Protein: CARSATLAGTYNEQFF.

The V and J genes are TRBV9 and TRBJ2-3; D gene unclear. Germline lookup yields CDR1 SGDLS and CDR2 YYNGEE. The CDR3 spans 15 residues. Trimming removed 0 bases from V and 6 bases from J, with 14 bases in between. The CDR3 sequence is CASSVAPAIFDTQYF. CDR3 DNA sequence: TGTGCCAGCAGCGTAGCCCCGGCGATTTTCGATACGCAGTATTTT.

This clonotype was observed a few times. This chain joins TRBV5-1 and TRBJ2-7; D not resolved. Per germline, CDR1 SGHRS and CDR2 YFSETQ. Trimming pared 1 base from V and 0 bases from J, leaving 8 bases between. The CDR3 contains 14 residues. The CDR3 DNA sequence: TGCGCCAGCAGCTTGCAGCTGGCCTCCTACGAGCAGTACTTC. Protein product: CASSLQLASYEQYF.

There are many counts of this clonotype. The chain employs TRBV20-1 and TRBJ1-2, with 8 bases aligning to TRBD1. Trimming removed 6 bases from V and 0 bases from J; junction bases left unmatched: 12. This CDR3 contains 16 residues. Germline V gene data show CDR1 as DFQATT and CDR2 as SNEGSKA (reference sequence). CDR3 DNA: TGCAGTGCCCGTCCCGGGACAGGCCCAGCTAACTATGGCTACACCTTC. Residues: CSARPGTGPANYGYTF.